The 14 T cell receptor beta chains reported below all come from one sample, sequenced in a study of CD4 and CD8 cells across lung adenocarcinoma regions. TCRdb passed the PCR reads through MiXCR, listing each CDR3 protein once. The sample comprises 3,500 to 4,000 distinct CDR3 sequences, less than 70% of which are singletons, and around 20% rests with the top ten. The sequenced sample was CD4+ T cells from the margin of a lung tumor. These receptors originate from a male donor with lung adenocarcinoma. The CD4 and CD8 labels of this study may be unreliable.

The chain is built from TRBV7-8 and TRBJ2-1; D is unresolved. Germline CDR1 and CDR2: SGHVS and FQNEAQ. Deletions cut 0 bases from V and 10 bases from J, with 13 bases between. This CDR3 has 14 residues. The DNA for the CDR3 is TGTGCCAGCAGCTTAGCGGGGTCGGAGAGGGAGCAGTTCTTC. Encoded protein: CASSLAGSEREQFF. Based on the CDR3 plus reference TRBV7-8 and TRBJ2-1, the full variable domain is GAGVSQSPRYKVAKRGQDVALRCDPISGHVSLFWYQQALGQGPEFLTYFQNEAQLDKSGLPSDRFFAERPEGSVSTLKIQRTQQEDSAVYLCASSLAGSEREQFFGPGTRLTVL.

As for this clonotype: A read error may account for a junction end that differs from germline. The J gene is TRBJ2-1, the V gene TRBV6-1; TRBD1 is a possible D gene (6 bases). The CDR3 consists of 14 residues. CDR1 is MNHNS and CDR2 is SASEGT in the germline V gene. The CDR3 nucleotides are TGTGCCAGCAGTGAGGGACACCTACACAATGAGCAGTTTTTC. It encodes CASSEGHLHNEQFF.

This clonotype was seen just once. In this CDR3 the conserved last residue, phenylalanine or tryptophan, is missing, so a read error is likely. The DNA is omitted, as the CDR3 cannot be located on it reliably, and the CDR3 follows TCRdb's listing. The chain employs TRBV6-1 and TRBJ2-1. CDR1 MNHNS and CDR2 SASEGT come from the germline V gene. The CDR3 numbers 14 amino acids, ends counted. The CDR3: CASSEGQELNSPRL.

The CDR3 nucleotides read TGTGCCAGCAGCCCAACTAGTCAGAATGAGCAGTTCTTC. Translated: CASSPTSQNEQFF. The chain is built from TRBV7-8 and TRBJ2-1, with D possibly TRBD2 on 5 matching bases. Looked up from germline, CDR1 is SGHVS and CDR2 is FQNEAQ. The V gene lost 5 bases and the J gene lost 7 bases, with 12 bases spanning the gap. This CDR3 has 13 residues. The variable domain in full, completed from reference TRBV7-8 and TRBJ2-1, reads GAGVSQSPRYKVAKRGQDVALRCDPISGHVSLFWYQQALGQGPEFLTYFQNEAQLDKSGLPSDRFFAERPEGSVSTLKIQRTQQEDSAVYLCASSPTSQNEQFFGPGTRLTVL.

This sequence joins TRBV6-1 and TRBJ2-5, with TRBD2 matching 11 bases. The ends lost 6 bases at V and 4 bases at J; junction bases unmatched: 22. The CDR3 has 20 amino acids. Per germline, CDR1 MNHNS and CDR2 SASEGT. CDR3 residues: CASRGSETSGTMPGRETQYF. CDR3 nucleotide sequence: TGTGCCAGCAGAGGGTCGGAGACTAGCGGGACTATGCCTGGGAGAGAGACCCAGTACTTC.

On this clonotype itself: This may arise from a read error, as a much more abundant clone is one base away. The rearrangement uses TRBV6-1 and TRBJ2-1; 9 bases are a match to TRBD1. CDR1 MNHNS and CDR2 SASEGT come from the germline V gene. With 1 base clipped from V and 7 bases from J, the junction kept 5 bases outside the gene matches. The CDR3 extends over 15 amino acids. This CDR3 is CASSEVTGGGNEQFF. As DNA, the CDR3 is TGTGCCAGCAGTGAAGTAACAGGGGGCGGGAATGAGCAGTTCTTC.

This sequence joins TRBV5-5 and TRBJ2-5, with 7 positions matching TRBD2. Germline assignment: CDR1 SGHKS and CDR2 YYEKEE (reference sequence). The junction had 11 bases not matched to a gene; V was cut back by 5 bases and J by 7 bases. The CDR3 covers 14 residues. DNA of the CDR3: TGTGCCAGCAGGGCGGGAGAGGAATTGGCGACCCAGTACTTC. Amino acid sequence: CASRAGEELATQYF.

The chain links TRBV7-2 to TRBJ2-2, with D perhaps TRBD1 (7 bases). Deletions cut 3 bases from V and 3 bases from J, with 11 bases between. The length of the CDR3 is 15 residues. Germline CDR1 and CDR2: SGHTA and FQGNSA. The CDR3 spells CASSLSGGYTGELFF. The CDR3 DNA follows: TGTGCCAGCAGCTTGTCAGGGGGGTACACCGGGGAGCTGTTTTTT.

The gene calls are TRBV6-1 and TRBJ2-5; 8 nucleotides agree with TRBD2. The CDR3 extends over 19 amino acids. Germline CDR1 reads MNHNS; CDR2 reads SASEGT. V shed 6 bases and J 4 bases; nucleotides not matched to a gene: 22. The CDR3 coding sequence is TGTGCCAGCAGCGGCGCGGGGGGAGGCGGGGGGCGGGACCCAGAGACCCAGTACTTC. Translating it yields CASSGAGGGGGRDPETQYF.

This clonotype was picked up one time. The chain couples TRBV6-1 to TRBJ2-7; 7 bases align to TRBD1. The length of the CDR3 is 13 residues. Germline lookup yields CDR1 MNHNS and CDR2 SASEGT. V gave up 4 bases and J gave up 3 bases; unmatched junction bases: 3. The CDR3 loop is CASSGRQGYEQYF. The CDR3, as DNA: TGTGCCAGCAGTGGTAGACAGGGCTACGAGCAGTACTTC.

This clonotype was detected a few times. The rearrangement joins TRBV7-2 to TRBJ2-7; TRBD2 is a possible D gene (6 bases). The germline V gene encodes CDR1 SGHTA and CDR2 FQGNSA. This CDR3 has 14 residues. Trimming removed 3 bases from V and 0 bases from J, with 9 bases in between. The CDR3 sequence is CASSFRGSSYEQYF. CDR3 DNA: TGTGCCAGCAGCTTTCGGGGGTCCTCCTACGAGCAGTACTTC.

This clonotype is judged large. The rearrangement uses TRBV10-3 and TRBJ2-1, with a weak D call TRBD1 (6 bases). V shed 2 bases and J shed 8 bases, with 13 bases lying between them. Germline CDR1 reads ENHRY; CDR2 reads SYGVKD. The CDR3 has 14 residues. The CDR3 nucleotides are TGTGCCATCAGTGAGGGACAGCCGAGGGATGAGCAGTTCTTC. Residues: CAISEGQPRDEQFF.

This clonotype turned up a few times. The rearrangement links TRBV3-1 to TRBJ1-1, with a weak D call TRBD1 (5 bases). Germline CDR1 and CDR2: LGHDT and YNNKEL (reference sequence). The ends were cut back, 7 bases at V and 5 bases at J, with 20 bases in the middle. This CDR3 region has 15 residues. The CDR3 is CASTFSGGSRTEAFF. CDR3 DNA sequence: TGTGCCAGCACTTTCAGCGGGGGTAGTCGGACTGAAGCTTTCTTT.

This clonotype was seen only a few times. The chain employs TRBV7-2 and TRBJ2-5; no firm D call. The J call may be in error: the DNA end matches TRBJ2-7 better. This CDR3 comprises 12 residues. The germline gives CDR1 SGHTA, CDR2 FQGNSA. The CDR3 reads CASSRPGYEQYF. The CDR3 region has the DNA TGTGCCAGCAGCCGCCCTGGATACGAGCAGTACTTC.